This T cell receptor beta chain was captured by sequencing in a study of graft-versus-host responses after intestinal transplantation (dated by TCRdb to about 2021). The study in broad terms: The transplants that recipients received were multivisceral, liver-intestinal, or isolated intestinal. Every recipient was given anti-thymocyte globulin induction, then maintenance tacrolimus and steroids for approximately 3 years. Donor T cell macrochimerism was defined as a peak of at least 4% donor T cells among recipient peripheral blood mononuclear cells. A cohort of approximately 24 intestinal transplant recipients, including one retransplant, was enrolled, and 3 patients lacking pretransplant specimens were excluded. Rather than being sequenced by the commercial service, samples from a few later patients were sequenced in-house on an Illumina MiSeq and processed with MiXCR. Alloreactive clones were identified by sequencing pre-transplant mixed lymphocyte reaction products and comparing them with unstimulated pre-transplant donor and recipient T cells. Bulk TCR-beta CDR3 sequencing was used to track graft-versus-host and host-versus-graft alloreactive T cell clones in the graft, circulation and bone marrow after intestinal transplantation.

Summary of the overall study and its limitations: GvH clones were detected in recipient bone marrow, and some appeared earlier in ileal mucosa or blood, consistent with an intestinal mucosal origin. High GvH to HvG T cell clonal ratios were observed in the allografts of patients with donor T cell macrochimerism. Conclusions were limited by the relatively low number and heterogeneity of intestinal transplant patients. Peak levels of circulating GvH clones were associated with declines in HvG clones early after transplant.

What the time point label conveys for this sample: cells obtained before transplantation from donor or recipient. CD3+CD4+ and CD3+CD8+ populations were FACS-sorted from unstimulated pre-transplant donor and recipient cells taken from spleen or lymph nodes. The method was the immunoSEQ multiplex PCR assay. For most patients, genomic DNA was isolated with the Qiagen DNeasy Blood and Tissue Kit and shipped frozen to Adaptive Biotechnologies for TCR sequencing. Adaptive Biotechnologies carried out high-throughput TCR-beta CDR3 sequencing of genomic DNA for most patients. In the authors' own workflow: TCR sequencing data were retrieved from Adaptive's ImmunoSEQ software for 18 patients, whereas three other patients were processed with MiXCR and VDJtools. To correct CD4 versus CD8 sorting errors, sequences present in both subsets at a frequency ratio below 5:1 were removed. Because the origin of CDR3 nucleotide sequences shared between donor and recipient could not be assigned, those sequences were removed. To count as alloreactive, a clone needed at least 2-fold expansion over unstimulated cells and a minimum CFSE-low frequency of 0.002% (template counts) or 0.001% (read counts). Mappable clones were those detected in sequenced pre-transplant spleen, lymph node, or MLR CFSE-low populations of the donor or recipient. The cumulative frequency of alloreactive clones was calculated as a percentage of all sequences, weighted by copy number. TCRdb re-hosts the immuneACCESS table, in-frame sequences only. Its copies lack some clones; in the studies checked, an unresolved V gene accounts for under half of them, and the cause for the rest is not known. V, J and clone size are those of that table, while D and trimming were read from the DNA. The sample includes 90,000 to 95,000 clones, with 85% to 95% observed a single time. The ten largest make up 0.49% of the sample.

As for this clone: It has no known antigen specificity. No base-level quality is on record; no much larger clone is a single base apart.

The CDR3 spans 17 residues, from the cysteine through the phenylalanine. CDR3 DNA is the only sequence kept; it has 51 bases, read in frame from the first base. The clonotype comes from a human donor who received an intestinal transplant. Recombination connected TRBV21-1 to TRBJ1-6; the table's D call TRBD1 went unverified against the DNA. TRBV21-1 is labeled a pseudogene. Material: unstimulated CD8+ T cells sorted from spleen or lymph node cells, obtained before intestinal transplant. The CDR3 in this case is CASPKRQGAEGNSPLHF. The bases are TGTGCCAGCCCTAAACGGCAGGGGGCCGAGGGTAATTCACCCCTCCACTTT.